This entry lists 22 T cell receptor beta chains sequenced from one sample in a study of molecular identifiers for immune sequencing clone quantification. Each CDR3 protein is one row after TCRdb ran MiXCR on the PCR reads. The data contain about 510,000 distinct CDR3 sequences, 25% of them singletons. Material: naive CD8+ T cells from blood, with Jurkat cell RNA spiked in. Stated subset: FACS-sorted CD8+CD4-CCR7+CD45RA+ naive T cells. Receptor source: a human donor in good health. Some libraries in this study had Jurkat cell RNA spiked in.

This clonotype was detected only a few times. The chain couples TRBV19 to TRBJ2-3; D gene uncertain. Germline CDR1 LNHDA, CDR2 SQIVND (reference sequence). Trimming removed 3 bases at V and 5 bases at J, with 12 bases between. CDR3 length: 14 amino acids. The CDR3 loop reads CASSMGGHLDTQYF. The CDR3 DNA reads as TGTGCCAGTAGTATGGGCGGCCATTTAGATACGCAGTATTTT. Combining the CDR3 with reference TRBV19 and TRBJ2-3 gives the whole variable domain DGGITQSPKYLFRKEGQNVTLSCEQNLNHDAMYWYRQDPGQGLRLIYYSQIVNDFQKGDIAEGYSVSREKKESFPLTVTSAQKNPTAFYLCASSMGGHLDTQYFGPGTRLTVL.

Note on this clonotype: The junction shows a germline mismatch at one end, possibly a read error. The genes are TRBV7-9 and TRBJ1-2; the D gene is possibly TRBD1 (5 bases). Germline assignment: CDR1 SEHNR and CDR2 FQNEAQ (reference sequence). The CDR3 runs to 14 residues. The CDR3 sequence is CASNLSGTAYGYTF. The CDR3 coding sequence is TGTGCCAGCAACTTAAGTGGGACCGCCTATGGCTACACCTTC.

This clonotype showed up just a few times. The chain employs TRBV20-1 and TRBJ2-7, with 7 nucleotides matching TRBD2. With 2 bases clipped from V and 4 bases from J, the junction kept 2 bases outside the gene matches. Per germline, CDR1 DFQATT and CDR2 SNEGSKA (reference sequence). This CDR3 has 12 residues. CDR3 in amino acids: CSARWGGYEQYF. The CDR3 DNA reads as TGCAGTGCTAGATGGGGGGGGTACGAGCAGTACTTC.

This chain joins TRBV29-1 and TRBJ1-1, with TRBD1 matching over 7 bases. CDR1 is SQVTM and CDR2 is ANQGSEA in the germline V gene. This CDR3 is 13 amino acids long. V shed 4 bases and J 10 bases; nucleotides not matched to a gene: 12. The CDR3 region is CSVAGTENPAAFF. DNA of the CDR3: TGCAGCGTTGCCGGGACAGAGAACCCTGCAGCTTTCTTT. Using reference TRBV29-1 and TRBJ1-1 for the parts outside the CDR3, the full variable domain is SAVISQKPSRDICQRGTSLTIQCQVDSQVTMMFWYRQQPGQSLTLIATANQGSEATYESGFVIDKFPISRPNLTFSTLTVSNMSPEDSSIYLCSVAGTENPAAFFGQGTRLTVV.

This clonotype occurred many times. This chain's CDR3 is CASSYAPGGTGAEAFF. CDR3 coding DNA: TGCGCCAGCAGCTACGCACCCGGGGGGACGGGCGCTGAAGCTTTCTTT. The rearrangement links TRBV5-1 to TRBJ1-1; D possibly corresponds to TRBD1 (5 bases). Germline CDR1 reads SGHRS; CDR2 reads YFSETQ. This CDR3 spans 16 amino acids. Trimming removed 3 bases from V and 6 bases from J, with 21 bases in between.

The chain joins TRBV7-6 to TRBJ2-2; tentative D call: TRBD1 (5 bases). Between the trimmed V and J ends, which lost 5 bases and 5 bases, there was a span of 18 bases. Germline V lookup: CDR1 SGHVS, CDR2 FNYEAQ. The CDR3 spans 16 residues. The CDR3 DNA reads TGTGCCAGCAGCAGTTCCAGGGCCGATGGAACCGGGGAGCTGTTTTTT. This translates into CASSSSRADGTGELFF. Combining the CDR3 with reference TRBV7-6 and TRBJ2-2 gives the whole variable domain GAGVSQSPRYKVTKRGQDVALRCDPISGHVSLYWYRQALGQGPEFLTYFNYEAQQDKSGLPNDRFSAERPEGSISTLTIQRTEQRDSAMYRCASSSSRADGTGELFFGEGSRLTVL.

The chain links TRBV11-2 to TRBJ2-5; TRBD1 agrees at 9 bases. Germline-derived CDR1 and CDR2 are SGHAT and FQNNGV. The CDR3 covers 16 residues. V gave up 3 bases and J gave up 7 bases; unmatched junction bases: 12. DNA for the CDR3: TGTGCCAGCAGCTTTTTTTGGACAGGGGAGGCGGCGACCCAGTACTTC. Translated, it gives CASSFFWTGEAATQYF.

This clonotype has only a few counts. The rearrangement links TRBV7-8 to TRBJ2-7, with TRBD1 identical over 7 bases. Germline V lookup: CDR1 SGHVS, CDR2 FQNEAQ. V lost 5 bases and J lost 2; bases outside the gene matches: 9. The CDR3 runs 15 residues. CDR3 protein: CASSPQGQPPYEQYF. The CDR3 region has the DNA TGTGCCAGCAGCCCGCAGGGACAGCCCCCCTACGAGCAGTACTTC.

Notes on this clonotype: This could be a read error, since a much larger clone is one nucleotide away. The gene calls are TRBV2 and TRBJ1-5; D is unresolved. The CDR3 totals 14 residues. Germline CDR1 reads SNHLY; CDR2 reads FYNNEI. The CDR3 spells CVSSEVSSNQPQHF. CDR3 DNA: TGTGTCAGCAGTGAAGTCAGTAGCAATCAGCCCCAGCATTTT.

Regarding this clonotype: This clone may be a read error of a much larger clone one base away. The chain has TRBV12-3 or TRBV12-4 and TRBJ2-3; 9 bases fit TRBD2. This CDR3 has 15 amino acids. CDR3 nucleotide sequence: TGTGCCAGCAGCCCCAGGCTAGCGGGACGAGATACGCGGTATTTT. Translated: CASSPRLAGRDTRYF.

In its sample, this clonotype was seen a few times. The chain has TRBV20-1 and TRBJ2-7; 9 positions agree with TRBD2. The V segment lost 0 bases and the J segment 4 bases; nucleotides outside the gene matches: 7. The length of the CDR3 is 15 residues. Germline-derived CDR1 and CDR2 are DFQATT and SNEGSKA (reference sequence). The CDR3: CSAREEASGTYEQYF. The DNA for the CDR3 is TGCAGTGCTAGAGAGGAAGCTAGCGGGACTTACGAGCAGTACTTC.

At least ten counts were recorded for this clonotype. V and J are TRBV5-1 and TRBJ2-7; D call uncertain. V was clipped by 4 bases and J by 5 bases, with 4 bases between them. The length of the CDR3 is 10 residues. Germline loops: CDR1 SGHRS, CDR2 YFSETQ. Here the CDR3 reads CASSTNEQYF. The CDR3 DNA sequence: TGCGCCAGCAGCACGAACGAGCAGTACTTC.

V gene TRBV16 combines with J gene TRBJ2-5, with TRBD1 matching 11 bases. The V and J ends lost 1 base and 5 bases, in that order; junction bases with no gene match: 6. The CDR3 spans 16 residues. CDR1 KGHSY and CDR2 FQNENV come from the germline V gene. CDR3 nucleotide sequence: TGTGCCAGCAGCCAATTTCGGACAGGGGGCTTTGAGACCCAGTACTTC. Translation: CASSQFRTGGFETQYF.

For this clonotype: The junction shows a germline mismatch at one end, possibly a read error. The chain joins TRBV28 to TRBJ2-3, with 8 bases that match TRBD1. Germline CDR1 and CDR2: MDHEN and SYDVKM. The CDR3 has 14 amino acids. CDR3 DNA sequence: TGTGTCAGCAGTTCCGGACAGGGCGGAGATACGCAGTATTTT. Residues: CVSSSGQGGDTQYF.

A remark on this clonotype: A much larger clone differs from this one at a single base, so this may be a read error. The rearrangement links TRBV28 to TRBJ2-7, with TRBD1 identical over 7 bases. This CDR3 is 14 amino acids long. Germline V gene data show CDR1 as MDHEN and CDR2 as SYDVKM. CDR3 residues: CDSSSRDSPYEQYF. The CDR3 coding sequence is TGTGACAGCAGTTCCCGGGACAGTCCCTACGAGCAGTACTTC.

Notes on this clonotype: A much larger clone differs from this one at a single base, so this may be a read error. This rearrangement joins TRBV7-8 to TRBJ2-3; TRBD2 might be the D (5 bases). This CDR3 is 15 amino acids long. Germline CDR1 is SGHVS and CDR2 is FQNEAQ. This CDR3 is CASSSVRASTDTRYF. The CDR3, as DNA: TGTGCCAGCAGCTCAGTAAGAGCTAGCACAGATACGCGGTATTTT. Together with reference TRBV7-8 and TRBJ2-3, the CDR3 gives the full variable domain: GAGVSQSPRYKVAKRGQDVALRCDPISGHVSLFWYQQALGQGPEFLTYFQNEAQLDKSGLPSDRFFAERPEGSVSTLKIQRTQQEDSAVYLCASSSVRASTDTRYFGPGTRLTVL.

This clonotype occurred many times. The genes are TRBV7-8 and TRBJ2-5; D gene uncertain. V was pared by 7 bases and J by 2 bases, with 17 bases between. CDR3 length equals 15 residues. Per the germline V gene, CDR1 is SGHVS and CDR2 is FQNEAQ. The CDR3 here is CASTPLVGLQETQYF. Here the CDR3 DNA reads TGTGCCAGCACCCCCTTGGTTGGGCTACAAGAGACCCAGTACTTC.

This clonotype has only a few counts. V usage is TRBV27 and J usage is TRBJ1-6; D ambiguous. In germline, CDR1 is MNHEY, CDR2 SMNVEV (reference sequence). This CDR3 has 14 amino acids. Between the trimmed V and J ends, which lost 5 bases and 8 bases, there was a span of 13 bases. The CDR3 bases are TGTGCCAGCAGTCCCCTGGGCCCAGATTCACCCCTCCACTTT. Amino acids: CASSPLGPDSPLHF.

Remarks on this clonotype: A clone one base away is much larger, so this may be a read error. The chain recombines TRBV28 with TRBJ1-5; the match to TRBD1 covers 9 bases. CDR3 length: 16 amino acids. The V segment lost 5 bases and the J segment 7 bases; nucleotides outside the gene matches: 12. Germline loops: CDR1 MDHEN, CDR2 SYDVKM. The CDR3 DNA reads TGTGCCAGCAGTCACCGGACAGGGGCGAATGGGCAGCCCCAGCATTTT. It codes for CASSHRTGANGQPQHF.

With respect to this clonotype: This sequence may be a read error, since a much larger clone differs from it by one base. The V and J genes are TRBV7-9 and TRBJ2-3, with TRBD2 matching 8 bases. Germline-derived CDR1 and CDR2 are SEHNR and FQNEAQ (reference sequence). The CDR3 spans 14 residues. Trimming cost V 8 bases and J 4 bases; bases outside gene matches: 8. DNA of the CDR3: TGTGCCAGCCGCGATGGACTAGCTCCAGATACGCAGTATTTT. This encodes CASRDGLAPDTQYF. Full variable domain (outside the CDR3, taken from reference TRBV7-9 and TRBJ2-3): DTGVSQNPRHKITKRGQNVTFRCDPISEHNRLYWYRQTLGQGPEFLTYFQNEAQLEKSRLLSDRFSAERPKGSFSTLEIQRTEQGDSAMYLCASRDGLAPDTQYFGPGTRLTVL.

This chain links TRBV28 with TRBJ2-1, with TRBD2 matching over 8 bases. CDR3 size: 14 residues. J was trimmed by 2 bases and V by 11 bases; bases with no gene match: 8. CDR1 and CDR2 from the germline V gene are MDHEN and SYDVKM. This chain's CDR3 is CACLAGRTYNEQFF. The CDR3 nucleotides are TGTGCCTGTTTAGCGGGGAGGACCTACAATGAGCAGTTCTTC.

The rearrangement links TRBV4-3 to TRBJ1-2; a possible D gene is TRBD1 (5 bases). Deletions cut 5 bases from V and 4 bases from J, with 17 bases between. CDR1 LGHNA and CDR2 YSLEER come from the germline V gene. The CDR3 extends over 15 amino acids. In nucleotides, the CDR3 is TGCGCCAGCAGCGCAGGACAAGACAACCCCTATGGCTACACCTTC. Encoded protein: CASSAGQDNPYGYTF.